Below, 24 T cell receptor beta chains from the same sample are listed, as sequenced in a study of T-cell memory formation after mild COVID-19. TCRdb recomputed calls from the 5' RACE reads with MiXCR, one row per CDR3 protein. The sample yields about 88,000 distinct CDR3 sequences, roughly 23% seen once. Specimen: PBMCs or a T cell subset sorted from them (not recorded which). Source of these receptors: a young man who had mild COVID-19 (a few samples of this study predate the infection). Cell type and time point are not known.

V gene TRBV7-9 combines with J gene TRBJ2-1, with a weak D call TRBD2 (6 bases). This CDR3 comprises 13 residues. CDR1 is SEHNR, CDR2 FQNEAQ, per germline (reference sequence). Between the trimmed V and J ends, which lost 4 bases and 8 bases, there was a span of 12 bases. For the CDR3, the DNA is TGTGCCAGCAGCTCACGGGGGATCTATGAGCAGTTCTTC. Translating gives CASSSRGIYEQFF.

This clonotype was observed a few times. This chain uses TRBV5-4 with TRBJ2-5; 9 nucleotides agree with TRBD2. The CDR3 runs to 12 residues. CDR1 SGHNT and CDR2 YYREEE come from the germline V gene (reference sequence). Germline trimming cut 7 bases from V and 3 bases from J; bases unmatched to any gene: 1. CDR3 nucleotides: TGTGCCAGCGGCGGGGGGGAAGAGACCCAGTACTTC. Its translation: CASGGGEETQYF.

V gene TRBV9 combines with J gene TRBJ2-3; either TRBD1 or TRBD2 may fit D (6 bases each). The germline V gene has CDR1 SGDLS and CDR2 YYNGEE. With 2 bases removed from V and 3 bases from J, the gap between germline ends came to 13 bases. The CDR3 runs 15 residues. CDR3 loop: CASSVRGRWTDTQYF. The CDR3, as DNA: TGTGCCAGCAGCGTCCGGGGGCGCTGGACAGATACGCAGTATTTT.

V usage is TRBV7-8 and J usage is TRBJ1-5; TRBD1 might be the D (5 bases). This CDR3 contains 15 residues. Germline V gene lookup returns CDR1 SGHVS and CDR2 FQNEAQ. Trimming stripped 3 bases from V and 1 base from J, with 10 bases between. The CDR3 DNA reads TGTGCCAGCAGCTTCCATCAGGGAAGCAATCAGCCCCAGCATTTT. This sequence encodes CASSFHQGSNQPQHF.

The chain recombines TRBV20-1 with TRBJ1-1; maybe TRBD1 (6 bases). The CDR3 sequence is 10 residues long. The germline V and J ends were trimmed by 7 bases and 6 bases, with 9 bases remaining between them. Germline V gene data show CDR1 as DFQATT and CDR2 as SNEGSKA (reference sequence). The CDR3 DNA sequence: TGCAGTGGGGGGGGCGCTGAAGCTTTCTTT. This encodes CSGGGAEAFF.

This clonotype was recorded a few times. The chain carries TRBV6-1 and TRBJ1-5, with no clear D. This CDR3 spans 12 amino acids. Trimming removed 7 bases from V and 7 bases from J, with 11 bases in between. In germline, CDR1 is MNHNS, CDR2 SASEGT. This chain's CDR3 is CASIGLNQPQHF. The CDR3 region has the DNA TGTGCCAGCATTGGCCTTAACCAGCCCCAGCATTTT.

The chain uses TRBV29-1 and TRBJ1-2; no clear D. This CDR3 has 13 amino acids. V shed 4 bases and J shed 4 bases, with 13 bases lying between them. Germline V lookup: CDR1 SQVTM, CDR2 ANQGSEA. CDR3 nucleotide sequence: TGCAGCGTTGTGGGCAGTGCTTCCTATGGCTACACCTTC. The encoded protein is CSVVGSASYGYTF.

The rearrangement links TRBV29-1 to TRBJ1-2; no clear D gene. CDR1 is SQVTM and CDR2 is ANQGSEA in the germline V gene. Between the trimmed V and J ends, which lost 4 bases and 8 bases, there was a span of 11 bases. The CDR3 has 11 amino acids. The CDR3 coding sequence is TGCAGCGTTGCATTGACCGGCGGCTACACCTTC. It codes for CSVALTGGYTF.

V usage is TRBV6-2 or TRBV6-3 and J usage is TRBJ2-2; D gene unclear. V lost 4 bases to trimming and J lost 5 bases, with 8 bases between them. This CDR3 spans 13 amino acids. CDR1 MNHEY and CDR2 SVGEGT come from the germline V gene. The DNA of the CDR3 is TGTGCCAGCAGTTTTAGAAGGACCGGGGAGCTGTTTTTT. This codes for CASSFRRTGELFF.

Here the CDR3 reads CASRPTGLTAGELFF. CDR3 coding DNA: TGTGCCAGCAGACCAACAGGATTAACGGCCGGGGAGCTGTTTTTT. The chain combines TRBV13 with TRBJ2-2; D is possibly TRBD1 (5 bases). The CDR3 has 15 residues. Looked up from germline, CDR1 is PRHDT and CDR2 is FYEKMQ (reference sequence). V lost 6 bases, J lost 6 bases, and 17 bases lay in between.

The chain uses TRBV6-2 or TRBV6-3 and TRBJ1-2; 8 nucleotides line up with TRBD1. Germline V gene data show CDR1 as MNHEY and CDR2 as SVGEGT. This CDR3 is built from 16 residues. V gave up 4 bases and J gave up 6 bases; unmatched junction bases: 13. The CDR3 sequence: CASSSGTGGTAHGYTF. CDR3 nucleotide sequence: TGTGCCAGCAGTTCGGGTACAGGGGGAACGGCCCATGGCTACACCTTC.

This clonotype was detected only a few times. V usage is TRBV11-2 and J usage is TRBJ2-7, with unresolved D. V lost 5 bases and J lost 5, with 13 bases in between. This CDR3 is 13 amino acids long. Germline V CDR1 and CDR2: SGHAT, FQNNGV. The CDR3 spells CASSPRPEHEQYF. Here the CDR3 DNA reads TGTGCCAGCAGCCCCCGCCCCGAACACGAGCAGTACTTC.

V and J are TRBV4-3 and TRBJ2-7; 8 bases agree with TRBD1. V lost 3 bases to trimming and J lost 4 bases; unmatched junction nucleotides: 11. The length of the CDR3 is 16 residues. CDR1 is LGHNA and CDR2 is YSLEER in the germline V gene. The DNA of the CDR3 is TGCGCCAGCAGCCAGGAGCGCACCGGGACAGGTTACGAGCAGTACTTC. Protein sequence: CASSQERTGTGYEQYF.

This clonotype was counted a few times. The genes are TRBV4-3 and TRBJ2-7, with D tentatively TRBD1 or TRBD2 (6 bases each). Germline CDR1 reads LGHNA; CDR2 reads YSLEER. V lost 0 bases, J lost 4 bases, and 10 bases lay in between. The CDR3 totals 14 residues. This chain's CDR3 is CASSQDQGRYEQYF. Here the CDR3 DNA reads TGCGCCAGCAGCCAAGATCAGGGGAGGTACGAGCAGTACTTC.

The chain uses TRBV25-1 and TRBJ2-1; D unclear. CDR1 is MGHDK and CDR2 is SYGVNS in the germline V gene. The CDR3 extends over 12 amino acids. V shed 2 bases and J shed 10 bases, with 9 bases lying between them. The CDR3 loop reads CASSEGAGEQFF. The CDR3 DNA reads TGTGCCAGCAGTGAAGGAGCCGGAGAGCAGTTCTTC.

The chain is built from TRBV7-6 and TRBJ2-7; TRBD1 is a possible D gene (6 bases). The germline V gene encodes CDR1 SGHVS and CDR2 FNYEAQ. V was shortened by 1 base and J by 3 bases, with 10 bases between the two germline ends. CDR3 length equals 14 residues. The CDR3 sequence is CASSLERTDYEQYF. The CDR3 region has the DNA TGTGCCAGCAGCTTAGAACGGACAGACTACGAGCAGTACTTC.

The V gene is TRBV6-2 or TRBV6-3, the J gene TRBJ2-7; either TRBD1 or TRBD2 may supply D (5 bases each). V was clipped by 6 bases and J by 0 bases, with 15 bases between them. The length of the CDR3 is 15 residues. Per the germline V gene, CDR1 is MNHEY and CDR2 is SVGEGT. This chain's CDR3 is CASRKGTASSYEQYV. The DNA for the CDR3 is TGTGCCAGCAGGAAAGGGACGGCGAGCTCCTACGAGCAGTACGTC.

The V call is TRBV10-2, the J call TRBJ1-1; 7 nucleotides line up with TRBD1. The CDR3 is 12 residues long. Germline loops: CDR1 WSHSY, CDR2 SAAADI. The V segment lost 6 bases and the J segment 11 bases; nucleotides outside the gene matches: 9. The CDR3 DNA reads TGCGCCAGCAGCCCCAGGGGGTTTAGGGCTTTCTTT. Its translation is CASSPRGFRAFF.

The genes are TRBV9 and TRBJ1-1, with D maybe TRBD1 (5 bases). This CDR3 is built from 16 residues. Trimming cost V 0 bases and J 1 base, with 13 bases left between them. CDR1 is SGDLS and CDR2 is YYNGEE in the germline V gene. The CDR3 DNA is TGTGCCAGCAGCGTAGGATGGAGCGGGGGGAACACTGAAGCTTTCTTT. It specifies CASSVGWSGGNTEAFF. The whole variable domain, filled in from reference TRBV9 and TRBJ1-1, reads DSGVTQTPKHLITATGQRVTLRCSPRSGDLSVYWYQQSLDQGLQFLIQYYNGEERAKGNILERFSAQQFPDLHSELNLSSLELGDSALYFCASSVGWSGGNTEAFFGQGTRLTVV.

The gene calls are TRBV7-9 and TRBJ2-1, with TRBD1 matching 11 bases. After removal of 5 bases from V and 14 bases from J, the junction contained 8 bases not matched to a gene. CDR3 length: 13 amino acids. The germline V gene has CDR1 SEHNR and CDR2 FQNEAQ (reference sequence). CDR3 sequence reads: CASSDAPGQGEFF. Written as DNA, the CDR3 is TGTGCCAGCAGCGACGCCCCGGGACAGGGGGAGTTCTTC.

V gene TRBV28 combines with J gene TRBJ1-5; TRBD1 matches at 7 bases. The germline CDR1 and CDR2 sequences are MDHEN and SYDVKM. Trimming took 5 bases from V and 7 from J; bases not matched to a gene: 2. The CDR3 length is 12 residues. In DNA form, the CDR3 reads TGTGCCAGCAGTCAGGGGGGACAGCCCCAGCATTTT. As protein: CASSQGGQPQHF.

V gene TRBV20-1 combines with J gene TRBJ1-2, with D unresolved. Germline V lookup: CDR1 DFQATT, CDR2 SNEGSKA (reference sequence). The length of the CDR3 is 11 residues. The ends were cut back, 4 bases at V and 9 bases at J, with 12 bases in the middle. The chain's CDR3 is CSATAKRSYTF. The CDR3 DNA sequence: TGCAGTGCTACAGCGAAGAGGAGCTACACCTTC.

The genes are TRBV6-5 and TRBJ2-2; tentative D call: TRBD1 (6 bases). The CDR3 runs 12 residues. Trimming pared 7 bases from V and 5 bases from J, leaving 8 bases between. CDR1 is MNHEY, CDR2 SVGAGI, per germline. CDR3 sequence (DNA): TGTGCCAGCAAGGGGGAAACCGGGGAGCTGTTTTTT. Protein product: CASKGETGELFF.

CDR3 in amino acids: CASSQETDSTDTQYF. CDR3 DNA sequence: TGCGCCAGCAGCCAAGAGACAGATAGCACAGATACGCAGTATTTT. This chain joins TRBV4-3 and TRBJ2-3, with D perhaps matching TRBD1 (5 bases). Between the trimmed V and J ends, which lost 0 bases and 0 bases, there was a span of 7 bases. Germline loops: CDR1 LGHNA, CDR2 YSLEER. This CDR3 region has 15 residues.